The 20 T cell receptor beta chains in this list originate from one sample, sequenced in a study of blood T cells in healthy people across ages. The second PCR ran about 6 to 11 cycles with a sample-barcoded 5' primer and J-beta primers. TCRdb passed the 5' RACE reads through MiXCR, listing each CDR3 protein once. This sample carries hundreds of thousands of distinct CDR3 sequences, about 21% of them seen once, and the ten largest clones take 3% to 4.5%. Input material: blood. These receptors all come from a man between 65 and 85 years old in good health.

The table lists this clonotype with many counts. This chain connects TRBV10-3 to TRBJ2-7; the D gene could be TRBD1 or TRBD2 (5 bases each). The CDR3 loop spans 17 amino acids. The V gene's germline CDR1 is ENHRY and CDR2 SYGVKD. The ends were cut back, 3 bases at V and 3 bases at J, with 21 bases in the middle. Here the CDR3 reads CAISDSRDRDGVYEQYF. The CDR3, as DNA: TGTGCCATCAGTGACTCCCGGGACCGGGATGGGGTCTACGAGCAGTACTTC.

This chain links TRBV20-1 with TRBJ1-6, with D perhaps matching TRBD1 (5 bases). Germline values: CDR1 DFQATT, CDR2 SNEGSKA (reference sequence). The CDR3 has 13 residues. Trimming shortened V by 5 bases and J by 5 bases, and 10 bases separated the two germline ends. CDR3: CSAGRQHNSPLHF. CDR3 sequence (DNA): TGCAGTGCTGGTAGACAGCATAATTCACCCCTCCACTTT.

V is TRBV19 and J is TRBJ1-1; TRBD1 matches at 8 bases. The CDR3 has 17 amino acids. J was trimmed by 0 bases and V by 5 bases; bases with no gene match: 11. The V gene's germline CDR1 is LNHDA and CDR2 SQIVND (reference sequence). This chain's CDR3 is CASSLRQGSKMNTEAFF. The CDR3 bases are TGTGCCAGTAGTCTCCGACAGGGGAGTAAAATGAACACTGAAGCTTTCTTT.

This rearrangement joins TRBV14 to TRBJ2-1, with 15 positions matching TRBD2. With V trimmed by 4 bases and J by 15 bases, 10 bases remained unmatched. CDR1 is SGHDN, CDR2 FVKESK, per germline. The CDR3 has 15 amino acids. Here the CDR3 DNA reads TGTGCCAGCAGCCGAACAGGACTAGCGGGAGGGCCGCGGTTCTTC. Translating gives CASSRTGLAGGPRFF.

The CDR3 bases are TGCAGTGCAATCCCTAGCGACCAAGAGACCCAGTACTTC. Translating gives CSAIPSDQETQYF. The chain joins TRBV20-1 to TRBJ2-5; possible D gene TRBD2, 6 bases. V was cut by 6 bases and J by 0 bases, with 11 bases left in between. The CDR3 sequence is 13 residues long. The germline V gene encodes CDR1 DFQATT and CDR2 SNEGSKA (reference sequence).

This clonotype has just a few counts. The chain joins TRBV3-1 to TRBJ1-1; 9 bases fit TRBD1. The CDR3 length is 16 residues. Germline loops: CDR1 LGHDT, CDR2 YNNKEL (reference sequence). With 0 bases clipped from V and 2 bases from J, the junction kept 4 bases outside the gene matches. The CDR3 nucleotides are TGTGCCAGCAGCCAAGATAGGACAGGGGCTAACACTGAAGCTTTCTTT. It is translated as CASSQDRTGANTEAFF.

The rearrangement links TRBV5-1 to TRBJ2-7, with D maybe TRBD2 (5 bases). Trimming left V 3 bases short and J 7 bases short, with 17 bases between. CDR3 size: 14 residues. CDR1 is SGHRS and CDR2 is YFSETQ in the germline V gene. The CDR3: CASSSLSGREEQYF. CDR3 nucleotide sequence: TGCGCCAGCAGCTCCCTCTCGGGAAGGGAAGAGCAGTACTTC.

This clonotype was counted a few times. The rearrangement joins TRBV9 to TRBJ2-7, with D possibly TRBD2 on 5 matching bases. The J call may be mistaken, given a closer DNA end match to TRBJ2-5. This CDR3 is built from 15 residues. Germline CDR1 SGDLS, CDR2 YYNGEE. CDR3 sequence (DNA): TGTGCCAGCACGCCGGGGTGGGGTTTCCAAGAGACCCAGTACTTC. Residues: CASTPGWGFQETQYF.

CDR3 loop: CASSRRTGGGNTIYF. The CDR3 DNA sequence: TGTGCCAGCAGTCGACGGACAGGGGGCGGAAACACCATATATTTT. The chain combines TRBV12-3 or TRBV12-4 with TRBJ1-3, with 11 positions matching TRBD1. V was clipped by 5 bases and J by 4 bases; unmatched bases: 4. The CDR3 is 15 amino acids.

The V and J genes are TRBV29-1 and TRBJ1-4, with D perhaps matching TRBD1 (5 bases). Trimming shortened V by 6 bases and J by 5 bases, and 16 bases separated the two germline ends. The CDR3 extends over 14 amino acids. Germline CDR1 is SQVTM and CDR2 is ANQGSEA. Here the CDR3 DNA reads TGCAGCGTCGAGGCGGGTAGGGGAAATGAAAAACTGTTTTTT. Translated: CSVEAGRGNEKLFF.

The genes are TRBV29-1 and TRBJ2-1; no clear D. Trimming removed 4 bases at V and 0 bases at J, with 10 bases between. The CDR3 totals 14 residues. CDR1 is SQVTM, CDR2 ANQGSEA, per germline. The CDR3 sequence is CSVAGMSSYNEQFF. CDR3 coding DNA: TGCAGCGTTGCTGGGATGAGCTCCTACAATGAGCAGTTCTTC.

The gene calls are TRBV6-5 and TRBJ1-1; 9 positions match TRBD1. Unmatched junction bases numbered 8, after V lost 7 bases and J lost 2 bases. Germline V gene data show CDR1 as MNHEY and CDR2 as SVGAGI. There are 15 residues in the CDR3. The CDR3 sequence is CASNYPGQGNTEAFF. DNA of the CDR3: TGTGCCAGCAACTACCCGGGACAGGGAAACACTGAAGCTTTCTTT.

Remarks on this clonotype: The junction does not match germline at one end; this may be a read error. The J gene is TRBJ2-5, the V gene TRBV5-1; D perhaps matches TRBD1 (6 bases). Per the germline V gene, CDR1 is SGHRS and CDR2 is YFSETQ. The CDR3 contains 16 residues. CDR3 nucleotides: TGCGCCAGCGGCTTCTCCGGGCAGGGGTTTCGAGAGACCCAGTACTTC. Its translation is CASGFSGQGFRETQYF.

This clonotype was counted only a few times. The CDR3 spells CSAISRGRAINEQFF. CDR3 bases: TGCAGTGCTATCTCTCGCGGGAGGGCGATCAATGAGCAGTTCTTC. The gene calls are TRBV20-1 and TRBJ2-1; 9 bases match TRBD2. Per the germline V gene, CDR1 is DFQATT and CDR2 is SNEGSKA (reference sequence). Trimming removed 4 bases from V and 6 bases from J; junction bases left unmatched: 10. The CDR3 has 15 residues.

In its sample, this clonotype was seen a few times. J is TRBJ1-1 and V is TRBV6-2 or TRBV6-3; a possible D gene is TRBD1 (5 bases). From germline, CDR1 is MNHEY and CDR2 SVGEGT. V lost 5 bases, J lost 0 bases, and 19 bases lay in between. The CDR3 is made up of 17 amino acids. CDR3 in DNA: TGTGCCAGCAGTAGGCCTTCGGGACGATCTATGAACACTGAAGCTTTCTTT. Its protein is CASSRPSGRSMNTEAFF.

In its sample, this clonotype was seen many times. This chain joins TRBV28 and TRBJ2-5, with D possibly being TRBD2 (6 bases). The CDR3 loop spans 14 amino acids. Trimming stripped 6 bases from V and 5 bases from J, with 16 bases between. Germline loops: CDR1 MDHEN, CDR2 SYDVKM. CDR3 sequence reads: CASSHGLKGETQYF. The CDR3 coding sequence is TGTGCCAGCAGCCATGGACTAAAAGGGGAGACCCAGTACTTC. The variable domain in full, completed from reference TRBV28 and TRBJ2-5, reads DVKVTQSSRYLVKRTGEKVFLECVQDMDHENMFWYRQDPGLGLRLIYFSYDVKMKEKGDIPEGYSVSREKKERFSLILESASTNQTSMYLCASSHGLKGETQYFGPGTRLLVL.

The chain uses TRBV29-1 and TRBJ1-1, with D hard to call. The V gene lost 8 bases and the J gene lost 1 base, with 17 bases spanning the gap. The germline CDR1 and CDR2 sequences are SQVTM and ANQGSEA. The length of the CDR3 is 14 residues. The CDR3 DNA reads TGCAGCTATACTCCGAGGACGCAGAACACTGAAGCTTTCTTT. This codes for CSYTPRTQNTEAFF.

This clonotype came up a few times. A read error may account for a junction end that differs from germline. This rearrangement joins TRBV6-1 to TRBJ2-1, with 14 nucleotides matching TRBD2. The closer fit of TRBJ2-5 to the DNA end suggests the J call may be wrong. Germline CDR1 is MNHNS and CDR2 is SASEGT. The CDR3 has 16 amino acids. The CDR3 sequence is CASSKTSGRGEETQYF. CDR3 nucleotide sequence: TGCGCCAGCAGTAAGACTAGCGGGAGGGGGGAAGAGACCCAGTACTTC.

This clonotype occurred a few times. V and J are TRBV20-1 and TRBJ2-5, with D unresolved. The DNA matches TRBJ2-1 better at its end, which makes the J call doubtful. CDR1 and CDR2 from the germline V gene are DFQATT and SNEGSKA (reference sequence). The length of the CDR3 is 12 residues. The DNA for the CDR3 is TGCAGTGCTAGGCTAGCCTACAATGAGCAGTTCTTC. Protein product: CSARLAYNEQFF.

This clonotype was seen repeatedly, ten times or more. This sequence joins TRBV5-1 and TRBJ2-5; D is undetermined. The CDR3 length is 14 residues. V lost 0 bases and J lost 0, with 6 bases in between. The germline V gene has CDR1 SGHRS and CDR2 YFSETQ. CDR3 sequence (DNA): TGCGCCAGCAGCTTGGAAGGTAACCAAGAGACCCAGTACTTC. Protein: CASSLEGNQETQYF. The full variable domain, completed using reference TRBV5-1 and TRBJ2-5, is KAGVTQTPRYLIKTRGQQVTLSCSPISGHRSVSWYQQTPGQGLQFLFEYFSETQRNKGNFPGRFSGRQFSNSRSEMNVSTLELGDSALYLCASSLEGNQETQYFGPGTRLLVL.